This T cell receptor (beta chain) is from a study of cytomegalovirus exposure and HLA in healthy donors. As for the study in general: The roughly 120 validation repertoires used the same platform as the roughly 670 first-cohort repertoires (as reported by a later analysis). Findings of the study overall: The tendency of first-cohort TCR clusters to co-occur in the roughly 130 validation repertoires emerged from a later analysis. TCR beta chains numbering some 150 were designated cytomegalovirus-associated. Reportedly, diagnosis of cytomegalovirus status by the classifier showed high specificity and sensitivity.

Repertoires were generated with immunoSEQ multiplex PCR, while TCRdb's copy carries only in-frame clones and drops some. The repertoire holds about 130,000 clones, with roughly 93% as singletons. V dropped 0 bases and J dropped 4; count of bases not matched to a gene: 3. Germline V gives CDR1 MNHEY, CDR2 SVGAGI. CDR3 length equals 14 residues. Details on this clone: Its cognate antigen is unknown.

The sequencing input was PBMCs. The chain joins TRBV6-5 to TRBJ2-7; 7 bases align to TRBD2. This sequence was found in a young woman in good health and CMV-seronegative. CDR3: CASSYSAGAYEQYF. DNA of the CDR3: TGTGCCAGCAGTTACTCGGCGGGAGCTTACGAGCAGTACTTC.